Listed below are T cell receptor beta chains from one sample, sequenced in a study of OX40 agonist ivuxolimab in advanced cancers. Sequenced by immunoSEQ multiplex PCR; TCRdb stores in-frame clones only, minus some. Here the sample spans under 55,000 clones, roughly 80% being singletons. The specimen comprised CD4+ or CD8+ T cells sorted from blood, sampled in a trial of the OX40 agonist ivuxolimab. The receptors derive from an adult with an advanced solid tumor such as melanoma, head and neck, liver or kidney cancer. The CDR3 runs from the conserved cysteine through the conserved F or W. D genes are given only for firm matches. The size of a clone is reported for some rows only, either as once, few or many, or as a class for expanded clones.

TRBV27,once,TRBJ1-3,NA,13,CASSLSVRNTIYF,TGTGCCAGTAGTTTATCTGTCCGAAACACCATATATTTT
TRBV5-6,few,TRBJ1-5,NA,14,CASSLQRGDQPQHF,TGTGCCAGCAGCTTGCAGCGTGGAGACCAGCCCCAGCATTTT
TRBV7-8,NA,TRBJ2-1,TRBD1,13,CASSRTGDNEQFF,TGTGCCAGCAGCCGGACAGGGGACAATGAGCAGTTCTTC
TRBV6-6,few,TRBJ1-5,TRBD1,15,CASSYPGGQGRPQHF,TGTGCCAGCAGTTACCCAGGGGGACAGGGTCGACCCCAGCATTTT
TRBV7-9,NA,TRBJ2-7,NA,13,CASSPSSALEQYF,TGTGCCAGCAGCCCTTCTTCTGCGCTCGAGCAGTACTTC
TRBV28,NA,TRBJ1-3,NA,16,CASSSTTQGLGNTIYF,TGTGCCAGCAGTTCGACCACCCAGGGTCTTGGAAACACCATATATTTT
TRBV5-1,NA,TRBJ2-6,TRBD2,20,CASSLGSREGINSGANVLTF,TGCGCCAGCAGCTTGGGCTCAAGGGAGGGGATAAATTCTGGGGCCAACGTCCTGACTTTC
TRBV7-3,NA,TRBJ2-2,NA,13,CASSRTNTGELFF,TGTGCCAGCAGCCGGACGAACACCGGGGAGCTGTTTTTT
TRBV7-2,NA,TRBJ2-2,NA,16,CASSLQASWNTGELFF,TGTGCCAGCAGCTTACAGGCCAGCTGGAACACCGGGGAGCTGTTTTTT
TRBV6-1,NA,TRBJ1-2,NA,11,CASSDNYGYTF,TGTGCCAGCAGTGATAACTATGGCTACACCTTC
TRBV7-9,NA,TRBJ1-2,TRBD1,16,CASSYDRRGLDYGYTF,TGTGCCAGCAGCTACGACCGCAGGGGGTTGGACTATGGCTACACCTTC
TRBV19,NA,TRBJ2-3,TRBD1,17,CASSKRVGQGRTDTQYF,TGTGCCAGTAGTAAACGCGTGGGACAGGGGCGCACAGATACGCAGTATTTT
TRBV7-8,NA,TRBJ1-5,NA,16,CASSLADGNSNQPQHF,TGTGCCAGCAGCTTAGCGGACGGTAATAGCAATCAGCCCCAGCATTTT
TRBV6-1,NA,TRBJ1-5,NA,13,CASSSGWNQPQHF,TGTGCCAGCAGTTCAGGGTGGAATCAGCCCCAGCATTTT